Listed below are T cell receptor beta chains from one sample, sequenced in a study of blood T cell repertoires in COVID-19. Clones were sequenced by immunoSEQ multiplex PCR, and TCRdb holds only the in-frame ones, with some missing. The sample includes 150,000 to 160,000 clones, 84% of them seen just once. What was sequenced was peripheral blood. The source of these receptors is a woman in her forties or fifties with acute or convalescent COVID-19. Each CDR3 is given with its conserved first and last residue.

cdr3_aa: CASSYLKGGDTSYEQYF; v_call: TRBV5-6
cdr3_aa: CASSKGAVAEQYF; v_call: TRBV7-2
cdr3_aa: CASSPHRQGLTGELFF; v_call: TRBV7-2
cdr3_aa: CASGREPTDTQYF; v_call: TRBV6-5
cdr3_aa: CASTSGGTTEQFF; v_call: TRBV6-5
cdr3_aa: CASSRGGGETQYF; v_call: TRBV7-2
cdr3_aa: CASRALGAGYGYTF; v_call: TRBV2
cdr3_aa: CSGDRGETQYF; v_call: TRBV29-1
cdr3_aa: CATSDSGNPYEQYF; v_call: TRBV24-1
cdr3_aa: CASSFPGQGGYGYTF; v_call: TRBV6-8
cdr3_aa: CASSGTGFSYEQYF; v_call: TRBV6-4
cdr3_aa: CASSPGLAQGNEQFF; v_call: TRBV7-2
cdr3_aa: CASSVGQGNSPLHF; v_call: TRBV9
cdr3_aa: CASSLLDVGGNSPLHF; v_call: TRBV18
cdr3_aa: CASSLGRLIGQETQYF; v_call: TRBV7-7
cdr3_aa: CAIRGDLNTEAFF; v_call: TRBV10-3
cdr3_aa: CASSRESDEQFF; v_call: TRBV18
cdr3_aa: CASSDDISYEQYF; v_call: TRBV11-2
cdr3_aa: CASRSGGDSNQPQHF; v_call: TRBV28
cdr3_aa: CASRWTGSASNQPQHF; v_call: TRBV2
cdr3_aa: CASSRRGAGGTYEQYF; v_call: TRBV19
cdr3_aa: CASSLGLVPWYEQYF; v_call: TRBV7-2
cdr3_aa: CASSIGSGGASYEQYF; v_call: TRBV19
cdr3_aa: CSVDRGRRDEQFF; v_call: TRBV29-1
cdr3_aa: CASSLIPGLAAETQYF; v_call: TRBV5-1
cdr3_aa: CASSEQDSYEQYF; v_call: TRBV6-1
cdr3_aa: CASSLAGTGGGETQYF; v_call: TRBV7-6
cdr3_aa: CASSILMVRTGVNEQYF; v_call: TRBV19
cdr3_aa: CASSRDRGLNEQYF; v_call: TRBV19
cdr3_aa: CASSPTGTGAFSETQYF; v_call: TRBV5-1
cdr3_aa: CASSLGLYNEQFF; v_call: TRBV12-3/TRBV12-4
cdr3_aa: CASNRAPGTGIGEQYF; v_call: TRBV5-5
cdr3_aa: CASSLSWGRGLRNEQFF; v_call: TRBV9
cdr3_aa: CASSLGLWDKYNEQFF; v_call: TRBV7-8
cdr3_aa: CASSFGENQPQHF; v_call: TRBV12-3/TRBV12-4
cdr3_aa: CSVDHLPGLVQTQYF; v_call: TRBV29-1
cdr3_aa: CASSNHRGANEKLFF; v_call: TRBV6-5
cdr3_aa: CASSLGGSLEPQHF; v_call: TRBV5-4
cdr3_aa: CASSQVAGLETQYF; v_call: TRBV3-1/TRBV3-2
cdr3_aa: CASRRPGTSYGYTF; v_call: TRBV27
cdr3_aa: CASSLQTEPYNEQFF; v_call: TRBV9
cdr3_aa: CSASTGPGGGELFF; v_call: TRBV20-1
cdr3_aa: CASARDGLMNTEAFF; v_call: TRBV19
cdr3_aa: CASSQGSGYSTF; v_call: TRBV4-2
cdr3_aa: CASSSITGTANQPQHF; v_call: TRBV5-5
cdr3_aa: CASSVSGDGYTF; v_call: TRBV2
cdr3_aa: CASSLSGQGETQYF; v_call: TRBV5-8
cdr3_aa: CATATYWGGAPFIPLAKNIQYF; v_call: TRBV24-1
cdr3_aa: CASSERWTYNEQFF; v_call: TRBV6-5
cdr3_aa: CASSLGIGNTIYF; v_call: TRBV11-3
cdr3_aa: CASSPPGANTEAFF; v_call: TRBV18
cdr3_aa: CASSRLDRDNSPLHF; v_call: TRBV5-6
cdr3_aa: CASSRQTSGGYTF; v_call: TRBV19
cdr3_aa: CASSDETGWGSPLHF; v_call: TRBV10-2